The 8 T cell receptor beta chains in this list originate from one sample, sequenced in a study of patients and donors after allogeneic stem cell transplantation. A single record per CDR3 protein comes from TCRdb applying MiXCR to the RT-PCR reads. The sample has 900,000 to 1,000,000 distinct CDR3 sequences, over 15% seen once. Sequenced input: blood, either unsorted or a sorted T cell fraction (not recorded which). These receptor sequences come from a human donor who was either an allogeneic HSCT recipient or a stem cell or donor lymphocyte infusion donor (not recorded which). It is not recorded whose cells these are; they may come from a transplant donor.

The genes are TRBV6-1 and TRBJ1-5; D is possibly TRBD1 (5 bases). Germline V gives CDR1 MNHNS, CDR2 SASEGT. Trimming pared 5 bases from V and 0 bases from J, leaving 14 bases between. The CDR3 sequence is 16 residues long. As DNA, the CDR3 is TGTGCCAGCAGTCGGGGACGGGCGTATAGCAATCAGCCCCAGCATTTT. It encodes CASSRGRAYSNQPQHF.

DNA of the CDR3: TGTGCCAGCAGTTTGACGGGACTAGCGGCCTCCTACGAGCAGTACTTC. It specifies CASSLTGLAASYEQYF. V and J are TRBV27 and TRBJ2-7, with TRBD2 identical over 11 bases. The CDR3 spans 16 residues. The germline gives CDR1 MNHEY, CDR2 SMNVEV (reference sequence). The trim removed 3 bases at V and 0 bases at J, leaving 4 bases unmatched.

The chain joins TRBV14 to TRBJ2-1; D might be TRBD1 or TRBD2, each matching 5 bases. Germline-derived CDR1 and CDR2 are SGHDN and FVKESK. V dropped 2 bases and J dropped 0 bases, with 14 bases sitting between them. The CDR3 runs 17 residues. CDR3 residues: CASSQTEGLSSYNEQFF. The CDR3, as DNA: TGTGCCAGCAGCCAAACCGAGGGGCTCAGCTCCTACAATGAGCAGTTCTTC. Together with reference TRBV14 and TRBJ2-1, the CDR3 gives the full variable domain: EAGVTQFPSHSVIEKGQTVTLRCDPISGHDNLYWYRRVMGKEIKFLLHFVKESKQDESGMPNNRFLAERTGGTYSTLKVQPAELEDSGVYFCASSQTEGLSSYNEQFFGPGTRLTVL.

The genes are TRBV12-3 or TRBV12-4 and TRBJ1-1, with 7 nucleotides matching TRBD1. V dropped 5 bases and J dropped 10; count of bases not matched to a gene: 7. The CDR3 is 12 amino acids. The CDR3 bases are TGTGCCAGCAGTCTCGGGACAGAGGGAGCTTTCTTT. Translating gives CASSLGTEGAFF.

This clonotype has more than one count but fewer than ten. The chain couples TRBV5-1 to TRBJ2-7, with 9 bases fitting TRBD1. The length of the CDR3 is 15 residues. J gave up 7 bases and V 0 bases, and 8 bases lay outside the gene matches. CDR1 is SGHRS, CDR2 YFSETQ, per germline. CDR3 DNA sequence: TGCGCCAGCAGCTTGGTCCGGGACAGGGTCGATGAGCAGTACTTC. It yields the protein CASSLVRDRVDEQYF.

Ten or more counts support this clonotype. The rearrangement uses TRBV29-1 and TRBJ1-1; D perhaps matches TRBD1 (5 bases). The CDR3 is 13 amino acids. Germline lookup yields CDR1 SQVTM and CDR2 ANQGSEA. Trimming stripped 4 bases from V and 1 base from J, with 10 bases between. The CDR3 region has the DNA TGCAGCGTTGTGGGGGGTTCGAACACTGAAGCTTTCTTT. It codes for CSVVGGSNTEAFF.

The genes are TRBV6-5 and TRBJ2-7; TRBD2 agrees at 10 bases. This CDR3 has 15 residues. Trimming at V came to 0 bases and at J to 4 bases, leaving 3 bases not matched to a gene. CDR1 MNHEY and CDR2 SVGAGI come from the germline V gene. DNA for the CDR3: TGTGCCAGCAGTTACTCTGGTAGCGGGGGGTACGAGCAGTACTTC. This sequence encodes CASSYSGSGGYEQYF.

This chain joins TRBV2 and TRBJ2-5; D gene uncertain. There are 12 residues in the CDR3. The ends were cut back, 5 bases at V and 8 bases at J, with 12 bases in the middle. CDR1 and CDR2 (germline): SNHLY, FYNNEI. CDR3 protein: CASSRREVTQYF. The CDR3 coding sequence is TGTGCCAGCAGTCGAAGAGAGGTTACCCAGTACTTC.